This is a list of T cell receptor beta chains from one sample in a study of blood T cell repertoires in COVID-19. Only in-frame clones appear in the TCRdb table, and some are missing; sequencing was by immunoSEQ multiplex PCR. This sample has 250,000 to 350,000 clones, with roughly 87% found just once. Sample: peripheral blood. These receptors all stem from a woman aged 45-65 years who had recovered from COVID-19. The CDR3 runs from the conserved cysteine through the conserved F or W. Each record gives: J gene, clone size, D gene, V gene, CDR3 DNA, CDR3 protein. A D gene is named only where the DNA matches it firmly. Part of the rows lack a size; the others show once, few, many or a class for expanded clones.

TRBJ2-3 NA NA TRBV11-2 TGTGCCAGCAGGCGGGTGGCGATCACAGATACGCAGTATTTT CASRRVAITDTQYF
TRBJ2-1 NA TRBD2 TRBV6-5 TGTGCCAGCATGGTGGAGGGCCGGGGGGATGAGCAGTTCTTC CASMVEGRGDEQFF
TRBJ2-2 NA NA TRBV30 TGTGCCTGGAGTCGGTACACCGGGGAGCTGTTTTTT CAWSRYTGELFF
TRBJ1-1 once TRBD1 TRBV12-5 TGTGCTAGTGGTTTGACAACACAAACAGGGGGGCTGAACACTGAAGCTTTCTTT CASGLTTQTGGLNTEAFF
TRBJ1-2 once TRBD1 TRBV6-6 TGTGCCAGCAGTTACACGGGGACAGGGGGTGGCTATGGCTACACCTTC CASSYTGTGGGYGYTF
TRBJ2-7 once NA TRBV11-2 TGTGCCAGCAGCTTAGATGAGGGGGGGGCCCCCTACGAGCAGTACTTC CASSLDEGGAPYEQYF
TRBJ1-4 NA TRBD1 TRBV27 TGTGCCAGCGGCACGATCGGACAGGGCAAAAACAATGAAAAACTGTTTTTT CASGTIGQGKNNEKLFF
TRBJ1-4 NA NA TRBV7-9 TGTGCCAGCAGCTTAACGGACCCGGGGGAGGAACTGTTTTTT CASSLTDPGEELFF
TRBJ1-1 NA TRBD1 TRBV11-2 TGTGCCAGCAGCCAACTCGGGACAGACACTGAAGCTTTCTTT CASSQLGTDTEAFF
TRBJ2-3 NA NA TRBV5-5 TGTGCCAGCAGCTTTGGAAGCGGAAGCACAGATACGCAGTATTTT CASSFGSGSTDTQYF
TRBJ1-1 NA TRBD1 TRBV7-2 TGTGCCAGCAGCTTAGGGGGGACAGCCTCTTGGGCTTTCTTT CASSLGGTASWAFF
TRBJ2-1 few TRBD2 TRBV7-3 TGTGCCAGCAGCCGAGGACTAGCGGGACCCAATGAGCAGTTCTTC CASSRGLAGPNEQFF
TRBJ1-2 NA NA TRBV9 TGTGCCAGCAGCCGCGACAGTACAGGCTACACCTTC CASSRDSTGYTF
TRBJ2-7 NA NA TRBV5-1 TGCGCCAGCAGCTTGCAGGGCACACTACTCTACGAGCAGTACTTC CASSLQGTLLYEQYF
TRBJ2-1 NA NA TRBV7-6 TGTGCCAGCAGTCCAGCGGGAGCAGGGGGGAATGAGCAGTTCTTC CASSPAGAGGNEQFF
TRBJ2-5 many NA TRBV6-2/TRBV6-3 TGTGCCAGCAGTTACTCGAATCCGGTTTCGACCCAGTACTTC CASSYSNPVSTQYF
TRBJ2-5 NA NA TRBV11-3 TGTGCCAGCAGTGGGGGGAAGACCCAGTACTTC CASSGGKTQYF
TRBJ2-5 NA TRBD1 TRBV3-1/TRBV3-2 TGTGCCAGCAGCCAAGTCCGGGGACAGAGGGGGGAGACCCAGTACTTC CASSQVRGQRGETQYF